The entry that follows covers one TCR beta chain sequence. This specimen comes from a study of blood T cell repertoires in COVID-19. Study context: Some COVID-19 samples were acute and others convalescent; all came from the United States, Italy and Spain. PBMCs, B-cell-depleted T cells, or T cells were the source of the cDNA or gDNA that made up the material.

The CDR3 runs to 16 residues. Germline V lookup: CDR1 LNHNV, CDR2 YYDKDF (reference sequence). The germline V and J ends were trimmed by 0 bases and 2 bases, with 14 bases remaining between them. Original processing notes: It was from reference gene primer amplification that nucleated cell counts were estimated. Libraries were prepared by immunoSEQ multiplex PCR; TCRdb keeps only in-frame clonotypes and omits some of them. V and J calls and clone size are those listed in that table; D and trimming were worked out from the DNA. The profile covers approximately 180,000 clones, with approximately 85% appearing a single time and approximately 10% taken by the ten largest.

The sample taken for sequencing was peripheral blood. This receptor was identified in a human donor with active or convalescent COVID-19. The donor label of this sample is uncertain. The chain uses TRBV15 and TRBJ2-7; D unresolved. The chain's CDR3 is CATSREQRRVPYEQYF. CDR3 bases: TGTGCCACCAGCAGAGAGCAACGCCGAGTCCCCTACGAGCAGTACTTC.